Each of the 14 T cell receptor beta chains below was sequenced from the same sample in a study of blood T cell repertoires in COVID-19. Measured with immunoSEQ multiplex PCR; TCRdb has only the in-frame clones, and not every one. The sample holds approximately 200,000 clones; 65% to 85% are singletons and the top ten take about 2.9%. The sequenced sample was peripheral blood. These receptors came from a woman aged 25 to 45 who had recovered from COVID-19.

The CDR3 DNA reads TGTGCCAGCAGTGTTAATCTACCCAGAGGAATCCGAGAGACCCAGTACTTC. The encoded protein is CASSVNLPRGIRETQYF. The genes are TRBV6-1 and TRBJ2-5; no definite D call. Looked up from germline, CDR1 is MNHNS and CDR2 is SASEGT. CDR3 size: 17 residues. V lost 4 bases and J lost 4, with 22 bases in between.

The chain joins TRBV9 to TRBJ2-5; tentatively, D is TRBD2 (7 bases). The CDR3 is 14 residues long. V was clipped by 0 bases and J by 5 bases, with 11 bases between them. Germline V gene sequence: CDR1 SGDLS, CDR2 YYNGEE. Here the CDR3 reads CASSVEPGGETQYF. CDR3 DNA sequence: TGTGCCAGCAGCGTAGAACCGGGGGGCGAGACCCAGTACTTC.

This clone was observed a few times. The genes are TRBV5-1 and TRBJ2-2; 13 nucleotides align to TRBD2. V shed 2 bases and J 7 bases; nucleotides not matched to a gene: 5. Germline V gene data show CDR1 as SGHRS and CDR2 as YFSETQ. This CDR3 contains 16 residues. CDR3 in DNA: TGCGCCAGCAGCTTATGGACTAGCGGGAGTAACGGGGAGCTGTTTTTT. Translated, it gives CASSLWTSGSNGELFF.

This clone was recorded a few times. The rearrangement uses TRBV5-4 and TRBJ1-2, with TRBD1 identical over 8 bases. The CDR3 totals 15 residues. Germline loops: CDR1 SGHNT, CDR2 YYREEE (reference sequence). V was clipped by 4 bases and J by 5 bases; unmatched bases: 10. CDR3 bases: TGTGCCAGCAGCCAACTAGGGACAGGCGTTTATGGCTACACCTTC. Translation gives CASSQLGTGVYGYTF.

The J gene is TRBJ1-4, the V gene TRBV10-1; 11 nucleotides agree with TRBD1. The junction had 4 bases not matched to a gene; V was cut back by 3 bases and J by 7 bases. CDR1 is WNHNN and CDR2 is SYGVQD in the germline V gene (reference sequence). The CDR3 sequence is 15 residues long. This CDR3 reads CASSDGGTGGEKLFF. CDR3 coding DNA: TGCGCCAGCAGTGACGGCGGGACAGGGGGTGAAAAACTGTTTTTT.

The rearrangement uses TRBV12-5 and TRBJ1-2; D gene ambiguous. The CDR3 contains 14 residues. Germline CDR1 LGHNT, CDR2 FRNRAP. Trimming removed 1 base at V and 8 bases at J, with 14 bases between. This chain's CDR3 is CASGLGISDSGYTF. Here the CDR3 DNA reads TGTGCTAGTGGTTTGGGGATTTCAGACTCCGGCTACACCTTC.

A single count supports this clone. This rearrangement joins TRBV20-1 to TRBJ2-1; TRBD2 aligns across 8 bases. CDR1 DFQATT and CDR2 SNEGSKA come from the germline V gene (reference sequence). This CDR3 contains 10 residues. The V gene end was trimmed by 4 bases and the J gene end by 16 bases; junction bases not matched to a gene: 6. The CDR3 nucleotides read TGCAGTGCTATTCGGACTAGCAGCTTCTTC. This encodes CSAIRTSSFF.

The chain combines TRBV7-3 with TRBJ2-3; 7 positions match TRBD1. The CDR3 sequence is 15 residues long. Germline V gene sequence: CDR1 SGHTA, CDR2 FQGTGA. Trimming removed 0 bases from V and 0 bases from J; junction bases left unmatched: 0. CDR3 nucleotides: TGTGCCAGCAGCTTAACGGGACAGAGCACAGATACGCAGTATTTT. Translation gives CASSLTGQSTDTQYF.

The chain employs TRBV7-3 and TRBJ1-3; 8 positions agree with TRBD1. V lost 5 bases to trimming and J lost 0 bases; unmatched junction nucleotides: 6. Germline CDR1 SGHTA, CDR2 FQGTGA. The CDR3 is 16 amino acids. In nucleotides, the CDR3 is TGTGCCAGCAGCCAATCAGGGGGCCACTCTGGAAACACCATATATTTT. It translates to CASSQSGGHSGNTIYF.

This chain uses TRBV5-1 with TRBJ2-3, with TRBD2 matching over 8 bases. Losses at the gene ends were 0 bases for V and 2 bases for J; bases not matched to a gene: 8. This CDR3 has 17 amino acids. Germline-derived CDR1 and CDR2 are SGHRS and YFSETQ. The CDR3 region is CASSLVALADLTDTQYF. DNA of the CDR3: TGCGCCAGCAGCTTGGTAGCACTAGCGGACCTCACAGATACGCAGTATTTT.

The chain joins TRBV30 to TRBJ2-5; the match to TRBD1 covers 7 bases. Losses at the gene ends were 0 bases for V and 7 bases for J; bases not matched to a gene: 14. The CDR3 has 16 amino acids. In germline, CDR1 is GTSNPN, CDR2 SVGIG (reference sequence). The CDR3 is CAWSVPGTDRFGTQYF. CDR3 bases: TGTGCCTGGAGTGTACCCGGGACAGATCGCTTCGGGACCCAGTACTTC.

The chain's CDR3 is CASTTIPGELFF. CDR3 DNA: TGTGCCAGCACTACCATCCCCGGGGAGCTGTTTTTT. The rearrangement links TRBV28 to TRBJ2-2; the D is unclear. V was cut by 7 bases and J by 6 bases, with 9 bases left in between. Germline CDR1 reads MDHEN; CDR2 reads SYDVKM. This CDR3 has 12 residues.

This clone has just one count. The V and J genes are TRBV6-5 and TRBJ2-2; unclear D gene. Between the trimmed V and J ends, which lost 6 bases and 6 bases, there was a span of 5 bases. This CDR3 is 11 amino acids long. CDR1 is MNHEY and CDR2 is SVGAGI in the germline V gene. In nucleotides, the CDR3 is TGTGCCAGCAGATTCGCCGGGGAGCTGTTTTTT. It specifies CASRFAGELFF.

CDR3 residues: CASSPGLAGTGELFF. The CDR3 bases are TGTGCCAGCAGCCCAGGACTAGCGGGCACCGGGGAGCTGTTTTTT. The chain recombines TRBV27 with TRBJ2-2, with 11 nucleotides matching TRBD2. This CDR3 has 15 amino acids. V shed 6 bases and J 4 bases; nucleotides not matched to a gene: 4. The germline gives CDR1 MNHEY, CDR2 SMNVEV (reference sequence).